This T cell receptor (beta chain) stems from a study of blood T cell repertoires in COVID-19. The overall study: The United States, Italy and Spain supplied acute and convalescent COVID-19 samples. Sources were T cells, B-cell-depleted T cells, or PBMCs; the material itself was cDNA or gDNA.

Germline lookup yields CDR1 SGHNT and CDR2 YENEEA. There are 17 residues in the CDR3. V shed 1 base and J 4 bases; nucleotides not matched to a gene: 8. Authors' methods: Reference gene primers were amplified, and this amplification served to estimate nucleated cell counts. Repertoires were generated with immunoSEQ multiplex PCR, while TCRdb's copy carries only in-frame clones and drops some. V, J and clone size reflect that table, while D and trimming were determined from the DNA. The table has approximately 50,000 clones, 85% to 90% seen once. The rearrangement links TRBV11-3 to TRBJ2-3; the match to TRBD2 covers 10 bases. Material: peripheral blood. The clonotype comes from a human donor in a cohort sampled during active COVID-19. Here the CDR3 DNA reads TGTGCCAGCAGCTTAGGAGGAAGCGGGGGGGGCGCAGATACGCAGTATTTT. It yields the protein CASSLGGSGGGADTQYF.